The rows below give T cell receptor beta chains drawn from one sample of a study of blood T cell repertoires in COVID-19. Assay used: immunoSEQ multiplex PCR; TCRdb lists only in-frame clones, some missing. The sample yields fewer than 350,000 clones, around 85% seen once. The source material was peripheral blood. Every receptor here comes from a woman in her twenties or thirties with COVID-19, enrolled during active disease. Both conserved end residues are part of each CDR3. A D gene is named only where the DNA matches it firmly. Size is stated for part of the rows, as once, few or many counts, or as a class when the clone is expanded.

d_call: -; v_call: TRBV6-5; clone_size: -; j_call: TRBJ2-1; cdr3_nt: TGTGCCAGCAGTTATACAGGCTACAATGAGCAGTTCTTC; cdr3_aa: CASSYTGYNEQFF
d_call: -; v_call: TRBV18; clone_size: -; j_call: TRBJ1-5; cdr3_nt: TGTGCCAGCTCACCTCGGGACACCCAGGACCAGCCCCAGCATTTT; cdr3_aa: CASSPRDTQDQPQHF
d_call: -; v_call: TRBV6-5; clone_size: -; j_call: TRBJ1-2; cdr3_nt: TGTGCCAGCAGCTTGGGACAAATCTATGGCTACACCTTC; cdr3_aa: CASSLGQIYGYTF
d_call: -; v_call: TRBV21-1; clone_size: -; j_call: TRBJ2-7; cdr3_nt: TGTGCCAGCAGCAAGCCCACCCGTTCGCCAGGGGTTCGCGAGCAGTACTTC; cdr3_aa: CASSKPTRSPGVREQYF
d_call: TRBD1; v_call: TRBV11-3; clone_size: -; j_call: TRBJ1-3; cdr3_nt: TGTGCCAGCAGCCACGGGACAGGCCCCTTTGTAGGAAACACCATATATTTT; cdr3_aa: CASSHGTGPFVGNTIYF
d_call: TRBD1; v_call: TRBV5-1; clone_size: -; j_call: TRBJ2-2; cdr3_nt: TGCGCCAGCAGCTTGGAGCCGGGACAGGGGATGAACACCGGGGAGCTGTTTTTT; cdr3_aa: CASSLEPGQGMNTGELFF
d_call: -; v_call: TRBV7-8; clone_size: -; j_call: TRBJ2-5; cdr3_nt: TGTGCCAGCAGCTGGGACCACGGGGGAGGAGAGACCCAGTACTTC; cdr3_aa: CASSWDHGGGETQYF
d_call: TRBD1; v_call: TRBV6-5; clone_size: -; j_call: TRBJ2-2; cdr3_nt: TGTGCCAGCAGCAAGACAGGGGTTGGCGGGGAGCTGTTTTTT; cdr3_aa: CASSKTGVGGELFF
d_call: -; v_call: TRBV12-3/TRBV12-4; clone_size: -; j_call: TRBJ2-5; cdr3_nt: TGTGCCAGCAGTTACAGGGCCAGGGAGACCCAGTACTTC; cdr3_aa: CASSYRARETQYF
d_call: -; v_call: TRBV9; clone_size: -; j_call: TRBJ1-6; cdr3_nt: TGTGCCAGCAGCGTAGGCAGCTCCTATAATTCACCCCTCCACTTT; cdr3_aa: CASSVGSSYNSPLHF
d_call: -; v_call: TRBV5-4; clone_size: -; j_call: TRBJ2-1; cdr3_nt: TGTGCCAGCAGCTTAGGCGACAGGAACTACAATGAGCAGTTCTTC; cdr3_aa: CASSLGDRNYNEQFF
d_call: -; v_call: TRBV13; clone_size: -; j_call: TRBJ2-7; cdr3_nt: TGTGCCAGCAGCCGGCCCTTGGAGGGGGCGCCCCACGAGCAGTACTTC; cdr3_aa: CASSRPLEGAPHEQYF
d_call: TRBD2; v_call: TRBV7-6; clone_size: -; j_call: TRBJ2-1; cdr3_nt: TGTGCCAGCAGCACCCCGGCGGGGGGGCTCGGTGAGCAGTTCTTC; cdr3_aa: CASSTPAGGLGEQFF
d_call: TRBD1; v_call: TRBV6-5; clone_size: -; j_call: TRBJ1-2; cdr3_nt: TGTGCCAGCAGTTCGACGCGTGGGACAGTCTATGGCTACACCTTC; cdr3_aa: CASSSTRGTVYGYTF
d_call: TRBD2; v_call: TRBV29-1; clone_size: -; j_call: TRBJ2-5; cdr3_nt: TGCAGCGTTGAACCCCCGGCGGGGGAAGAGACCCAGTACTTC; cdr3_aa: CSVEPPAGEETQYF
d_call: -; v_call: TRBV5-4; clone_size: -; j_call: TRBJ1-4; cdr3_nt: TGTGCCAGCGGAGTCACGAGAGAAAAACTGTTTTTT; cdr3_aa: CASGVTREKLFF
d_call: TRBD1; v_call: TRBV18; clone_size: -; j_call: TRBJ2-2; cdr3_nt: TGTGCCAGCTCACTTGGGACAGGGAACACCGGGGAGCTGTTTTTT; cdr3_aa: CASSLGTGNTGELFF
d_call: TRBD2; v_call: TRBV11-2; clone_size: -; j_call: TRBJ2-1; cdr3_nt: TGTGCCAGCAGCATGGGACTAGCGGGGGGGCCTGAGCAGTTCTTC; cdr3_aa: CASSMGLAGGPEQFF
d_call: -; v_call: TRBV29-1; clone_size: once; j_call: TRBJ2-2; cdr3_nt: TGCAGCGCTAAAGGGGGGGACGCGAACACCGGGGAGCTGTTTTTT; cdr3_aa: CSAKGGDANTGELFF
d_call: TRBD2; v_call: TRBV10-2; clone_size: few; j_call: TRBJ2-2; cdr3_nt: TGCGCCAGCACCCAGCGGGGTATAACCGGGGAGCTGTTTTTT; cdr3_aa: CASTQRGITGELFF
d_call: TRBD1; v_call: TRBV18; clone_size: -; j_call: TRBJ1-4; cdr3_nt: TGTGCCAGCTCAGGAGGGACAGTGAATGAAAAACTGTTTTTT; cdr3_aa: CASSGGTVNEKLFF
d_call: -; v_call: TRBV18; clone_size: -; j_call: TRBJ1-5; cdr3_nt: TGTGCCAGCTCACTTGATCATAGGGGTGGTCAGCCCCAGCATTTT; cdr3_aa: CASSLDHRGGQPQHF
d_call: TRBD1; v_call: TRBV6-4; clone_size: -; j_call: TRBJ1-2; cdr3_nt: TGTGCCAGCAGTGACCCAGGACAGGGAGGTGGCTACACCTTC; cdr3_aa: CASSDPGQGGGYTF
d_call: TRBD2; v_call: TRBV10-2; clone_size: -; j_call: TRBJ2-1; cdr3_nt: TGCGCCAGCAGTGAGAGCGGGGGGGCACACAATGAGCAGTTCTTC; cdr3_aa: CASSESGGAHNEQFF
d_call: TRBD1; v_call: TRBV3-1/TRBV3-2; clone_size: -; j_call: TRBJ2-5; cdr3_nt: TGTGCCAGCAGTCGGACAGGGGGAGAGACCCAGTACTTC; cdr3_aa: CASSRTGGETQYF
d_call: -; v_call: TRBV19; clone_size: -; j_call: TRBJ1-1; cdr3_nt: TGTGCCAGTAGTAGGCAGGGAGGTATGTCCACTGAAGCTTTCTTT; cdr3_aa: CASSRQGGMSTEAFF
d_call: -; v_call: TRBV28; clone_size: -; j_call: TRBJ1-6; cdr3_nt: TGTGCCAGCAAGCTAACAGGGATTCGTAATTCACCCCTCCACTTT; cdr3_aa: CASKLTGIRNSPLHF
d_call: TRBD1; v_call: TRBV3-1/TRBV3-2; clone_size: -; j_call: TRBJ1-2; cdr3_nt: TGTGCCAGCAGCCTTAAGACGGACAGGTCCTATGGCTACACCTTC; cdr3_aa: CASSLKTDRSYGYTF
d_call: -; v_call: TRBV21-1; clone_size: -; j_call: TRBJ2-1; cdr3_nt: TGTGCCAGCAGCAAAGTCTTAGGGGGGGACGTGTACAATGAGCAGTTCTTC; cdr3_aa: CASSKVLGGDVYNEQFF
d_call: TRBD1; v_call: TRBV11-3; clone_size: -; j_call: TRBJ2-1; cdr3_nt: TGTGCCAGCAGCTTAGGTTCGTCCGGTTGGACAGGGGCCGATGAGCAGTTCTTC; cdr3_aa: CASSLGSSGWTGADEQFF
d_call: TRBD1; v_call: TRBV15; clone_size: -; j_call: TRBJ2-3; cdr3_nt: TGTGCCACCAGCAGGGGGACAGGGGATCTCACAGATACGCAGTATTTT; cdr3_aa: CATSRGTGDLTDTQYF
d_call: -; v_call: TRBV11-2; clone_size: -; j_call: TRBJ2-7; cdr3_nt: TGTGCCAGCAGCTTGACGGGACTTTCCTACGAGCAGTACTTC; cdr3_aa: CASSLTGLSYEQYF
d_call: -; v_call: TRBV12-1; clone_size: -; j_call: TRBJ1-1; cdr3_nt: TGTGCCAGCAGCTCCGCGGTCACTGAAGCTTTCTTT; cdr3_aa: CASSSAVTEAFF
d_call: -; v_call: TRBV10-3; clone_size: -; j_call: TRBJ2-1; cdr3_nt: TGTGCCATCAGTGAGCCAACAGGGAATGAGCAGTTCTTC; cdr3_aa: CAISEPTGNEQFF
d_call: TRBD1; v_call: TRBV30; clone_size: -; j_call: TRBJ2-7; cdr3_nt: TGTGCCACCGAGACAGGGCAGGGGATCGAGCAGTACTTC; cdr3_aa: CATETGQGIEQYF
d_call: -; v_call: TRBV11-2; clone_size: -; j_call: TRBJ1-2; cdr3_nt: TGTGCCAGCAAGTCTAGGGGCTCGGGAGACTATGGCTACACCTTC; cdr3_aa: CASKSRGSGDYGYTF
d_call: -; v_call: TRBV9; clone_size: -; j_call: TRBJ1-3; cdr3_nt: TGTGCCAGCAGCGTAGGGGGTTTCGGGGGCACCATATATTTT; cdr3_aa: CASSVGGFGGTIYF
d_call: TRBD2; v_call: TRBV19; clone_size: once; j_call: TRBJ2-7; cdr3_nt: TGTGCCAGTAGTATAGTGGCGACTAGCGGGGGGGCCCTCGAGCAGTACTTC; cdr3_aa: CASSIVATSGGALEQYF
d_call: TRBD2; v_call: TRBV7-2; clone_size: -; j_call: TRBJ2-1; cdr3_nt: TGTGCCAGCAGCTTCACTAGCGGGGGGGCCGCGGAGCAGTTCTTC; cdr3_aa: CASSFTSGGAAEQFF
d_call: -; v_call: TRBV28; clone_size: -; j_call: TRBJ1-2; cdr3_nt: TGTGCCAGCAGTACAACGGGGGGGGGCACTGGCTATGGCTACACCTTC; cdr3_aa: CASSTTGGGTGYGYTF